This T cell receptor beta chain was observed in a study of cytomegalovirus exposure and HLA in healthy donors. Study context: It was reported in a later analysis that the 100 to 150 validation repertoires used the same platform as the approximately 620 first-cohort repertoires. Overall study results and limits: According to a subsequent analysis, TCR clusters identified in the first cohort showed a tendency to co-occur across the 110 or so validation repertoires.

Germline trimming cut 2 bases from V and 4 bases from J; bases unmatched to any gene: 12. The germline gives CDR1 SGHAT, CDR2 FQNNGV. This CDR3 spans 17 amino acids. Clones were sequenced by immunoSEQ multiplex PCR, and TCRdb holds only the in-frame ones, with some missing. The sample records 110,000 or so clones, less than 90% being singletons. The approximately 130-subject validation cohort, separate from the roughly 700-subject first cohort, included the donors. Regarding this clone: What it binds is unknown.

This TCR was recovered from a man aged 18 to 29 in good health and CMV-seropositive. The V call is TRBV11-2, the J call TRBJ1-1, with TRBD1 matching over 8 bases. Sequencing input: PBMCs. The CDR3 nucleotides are TGTGCCAGCAGCTTAAATGGGCAGGGGGCGCAAGGCACTGAAGCTTTCTTT. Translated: CASSLNGQGAQGTEAFF.